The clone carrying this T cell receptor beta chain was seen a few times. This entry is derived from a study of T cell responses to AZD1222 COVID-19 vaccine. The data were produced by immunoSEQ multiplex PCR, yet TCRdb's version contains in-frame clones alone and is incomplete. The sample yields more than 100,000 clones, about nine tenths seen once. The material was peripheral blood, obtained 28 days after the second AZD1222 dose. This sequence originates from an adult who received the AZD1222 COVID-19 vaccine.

CDR3 loop: CASSEQNTEAFF. The CDR3 nucleotides read TGTGCCAGTAGTGAGCAGAACACTGAAGCTTTCTTT. The chain combines TRBV19 with TRBJ1-1; the D is unclear. Per germline, CDR1 LNHDA and CDR2 SQIVND (reference sequence). The germline V and J ends were trimmed by 5 bases and 1 base, with 5 bases remaining between them. The CDR3 runs to 12 residues.